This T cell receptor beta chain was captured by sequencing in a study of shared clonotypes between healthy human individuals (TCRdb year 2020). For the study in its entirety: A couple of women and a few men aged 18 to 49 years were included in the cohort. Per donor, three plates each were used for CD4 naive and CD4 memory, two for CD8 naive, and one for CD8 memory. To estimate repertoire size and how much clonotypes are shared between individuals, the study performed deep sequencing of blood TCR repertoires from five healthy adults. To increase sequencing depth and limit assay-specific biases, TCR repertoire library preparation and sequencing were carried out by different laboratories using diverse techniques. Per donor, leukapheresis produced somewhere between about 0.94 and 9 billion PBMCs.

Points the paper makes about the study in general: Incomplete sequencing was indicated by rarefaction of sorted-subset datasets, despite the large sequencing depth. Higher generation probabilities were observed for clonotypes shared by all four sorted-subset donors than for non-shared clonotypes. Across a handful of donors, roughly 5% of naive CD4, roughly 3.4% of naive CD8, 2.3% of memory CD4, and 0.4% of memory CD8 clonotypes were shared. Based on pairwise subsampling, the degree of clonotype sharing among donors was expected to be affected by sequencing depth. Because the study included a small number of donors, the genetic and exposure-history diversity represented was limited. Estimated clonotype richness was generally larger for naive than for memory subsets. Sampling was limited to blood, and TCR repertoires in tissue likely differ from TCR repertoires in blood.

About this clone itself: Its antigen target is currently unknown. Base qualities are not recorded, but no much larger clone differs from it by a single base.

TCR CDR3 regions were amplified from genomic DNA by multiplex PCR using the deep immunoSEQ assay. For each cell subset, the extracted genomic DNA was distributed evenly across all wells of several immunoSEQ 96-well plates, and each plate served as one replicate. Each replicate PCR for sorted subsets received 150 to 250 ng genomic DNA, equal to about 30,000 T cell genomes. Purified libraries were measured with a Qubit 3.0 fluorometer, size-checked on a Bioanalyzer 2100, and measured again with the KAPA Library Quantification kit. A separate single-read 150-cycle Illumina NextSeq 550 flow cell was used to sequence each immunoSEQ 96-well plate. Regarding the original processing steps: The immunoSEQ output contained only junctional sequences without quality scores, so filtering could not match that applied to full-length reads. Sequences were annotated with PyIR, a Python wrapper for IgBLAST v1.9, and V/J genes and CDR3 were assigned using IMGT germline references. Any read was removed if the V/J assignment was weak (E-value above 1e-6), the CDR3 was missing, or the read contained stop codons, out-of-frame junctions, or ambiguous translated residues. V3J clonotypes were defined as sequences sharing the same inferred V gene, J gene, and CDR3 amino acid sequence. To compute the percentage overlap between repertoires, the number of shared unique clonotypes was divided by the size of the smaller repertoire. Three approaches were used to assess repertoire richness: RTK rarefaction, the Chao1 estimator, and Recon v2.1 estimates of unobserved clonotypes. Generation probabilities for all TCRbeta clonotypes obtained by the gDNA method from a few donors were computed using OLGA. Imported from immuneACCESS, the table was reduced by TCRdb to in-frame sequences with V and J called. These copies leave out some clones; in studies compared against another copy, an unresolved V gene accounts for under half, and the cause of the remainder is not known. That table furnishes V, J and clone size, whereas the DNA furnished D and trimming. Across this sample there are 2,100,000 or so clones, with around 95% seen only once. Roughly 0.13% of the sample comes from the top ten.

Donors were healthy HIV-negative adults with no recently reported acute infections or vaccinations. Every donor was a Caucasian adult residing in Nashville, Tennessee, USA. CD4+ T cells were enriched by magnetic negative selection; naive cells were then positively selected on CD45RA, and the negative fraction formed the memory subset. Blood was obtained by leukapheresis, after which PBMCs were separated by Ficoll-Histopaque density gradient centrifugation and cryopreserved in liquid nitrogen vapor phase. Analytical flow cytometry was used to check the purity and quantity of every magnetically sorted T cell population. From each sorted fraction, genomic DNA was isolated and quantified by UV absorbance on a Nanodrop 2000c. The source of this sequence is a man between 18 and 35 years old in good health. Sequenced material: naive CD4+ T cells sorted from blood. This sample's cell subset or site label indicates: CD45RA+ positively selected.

For the CDR3, the sequence is CASRNRGQGKGLAGGRSTDTQYF. The sequence in DNA is TGTGCCAGCAGAAACCGGGGACAGGGAAAGGGACTAGCGGGAGGGCGGAGCACAGATACGCAGTATTTT. The chain links TRBV6-7 with TRBJ2-3; 16 junctional bases match TRBD2. TRBV6-7 is an ORF, with its function uncertain. The CDR3 numbers 23 residues from cysteine through phenylalanine. The read is trimmed to its CDR3 DNA, 69 bases read in frame from base 1. V has 6 bases trimmed and J has 0 bases trimmed; junction bases matching no gene number 21.